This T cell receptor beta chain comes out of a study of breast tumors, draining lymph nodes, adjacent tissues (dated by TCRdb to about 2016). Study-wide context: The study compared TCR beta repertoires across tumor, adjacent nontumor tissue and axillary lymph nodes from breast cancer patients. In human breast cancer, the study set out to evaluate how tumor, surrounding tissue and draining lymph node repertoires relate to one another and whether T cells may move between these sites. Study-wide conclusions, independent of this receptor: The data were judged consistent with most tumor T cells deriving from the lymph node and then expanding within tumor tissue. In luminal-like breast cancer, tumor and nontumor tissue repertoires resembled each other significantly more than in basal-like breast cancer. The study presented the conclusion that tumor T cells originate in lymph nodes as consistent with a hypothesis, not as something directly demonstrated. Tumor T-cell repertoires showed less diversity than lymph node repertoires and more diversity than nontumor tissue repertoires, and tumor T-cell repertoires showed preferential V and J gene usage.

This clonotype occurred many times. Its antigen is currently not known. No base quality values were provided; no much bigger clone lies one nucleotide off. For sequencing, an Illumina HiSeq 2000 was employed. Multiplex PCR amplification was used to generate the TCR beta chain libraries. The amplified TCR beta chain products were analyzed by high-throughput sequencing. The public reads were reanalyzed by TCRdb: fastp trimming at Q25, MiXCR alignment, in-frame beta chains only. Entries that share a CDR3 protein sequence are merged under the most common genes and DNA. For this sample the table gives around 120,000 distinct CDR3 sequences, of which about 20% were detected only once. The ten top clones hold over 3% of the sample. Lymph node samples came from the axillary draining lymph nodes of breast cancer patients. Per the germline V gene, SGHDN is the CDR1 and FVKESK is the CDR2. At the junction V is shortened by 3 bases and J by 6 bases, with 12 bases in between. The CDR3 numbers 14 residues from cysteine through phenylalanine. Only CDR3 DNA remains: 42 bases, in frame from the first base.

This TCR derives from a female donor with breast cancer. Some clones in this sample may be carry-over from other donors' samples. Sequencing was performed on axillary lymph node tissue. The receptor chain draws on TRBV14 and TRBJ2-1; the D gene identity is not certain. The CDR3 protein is CASSQTGLRNEQFF. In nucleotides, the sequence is TGTGCCAGCAGCCAGACCGGGTTACGCAATGAGCAGTTCTTC.